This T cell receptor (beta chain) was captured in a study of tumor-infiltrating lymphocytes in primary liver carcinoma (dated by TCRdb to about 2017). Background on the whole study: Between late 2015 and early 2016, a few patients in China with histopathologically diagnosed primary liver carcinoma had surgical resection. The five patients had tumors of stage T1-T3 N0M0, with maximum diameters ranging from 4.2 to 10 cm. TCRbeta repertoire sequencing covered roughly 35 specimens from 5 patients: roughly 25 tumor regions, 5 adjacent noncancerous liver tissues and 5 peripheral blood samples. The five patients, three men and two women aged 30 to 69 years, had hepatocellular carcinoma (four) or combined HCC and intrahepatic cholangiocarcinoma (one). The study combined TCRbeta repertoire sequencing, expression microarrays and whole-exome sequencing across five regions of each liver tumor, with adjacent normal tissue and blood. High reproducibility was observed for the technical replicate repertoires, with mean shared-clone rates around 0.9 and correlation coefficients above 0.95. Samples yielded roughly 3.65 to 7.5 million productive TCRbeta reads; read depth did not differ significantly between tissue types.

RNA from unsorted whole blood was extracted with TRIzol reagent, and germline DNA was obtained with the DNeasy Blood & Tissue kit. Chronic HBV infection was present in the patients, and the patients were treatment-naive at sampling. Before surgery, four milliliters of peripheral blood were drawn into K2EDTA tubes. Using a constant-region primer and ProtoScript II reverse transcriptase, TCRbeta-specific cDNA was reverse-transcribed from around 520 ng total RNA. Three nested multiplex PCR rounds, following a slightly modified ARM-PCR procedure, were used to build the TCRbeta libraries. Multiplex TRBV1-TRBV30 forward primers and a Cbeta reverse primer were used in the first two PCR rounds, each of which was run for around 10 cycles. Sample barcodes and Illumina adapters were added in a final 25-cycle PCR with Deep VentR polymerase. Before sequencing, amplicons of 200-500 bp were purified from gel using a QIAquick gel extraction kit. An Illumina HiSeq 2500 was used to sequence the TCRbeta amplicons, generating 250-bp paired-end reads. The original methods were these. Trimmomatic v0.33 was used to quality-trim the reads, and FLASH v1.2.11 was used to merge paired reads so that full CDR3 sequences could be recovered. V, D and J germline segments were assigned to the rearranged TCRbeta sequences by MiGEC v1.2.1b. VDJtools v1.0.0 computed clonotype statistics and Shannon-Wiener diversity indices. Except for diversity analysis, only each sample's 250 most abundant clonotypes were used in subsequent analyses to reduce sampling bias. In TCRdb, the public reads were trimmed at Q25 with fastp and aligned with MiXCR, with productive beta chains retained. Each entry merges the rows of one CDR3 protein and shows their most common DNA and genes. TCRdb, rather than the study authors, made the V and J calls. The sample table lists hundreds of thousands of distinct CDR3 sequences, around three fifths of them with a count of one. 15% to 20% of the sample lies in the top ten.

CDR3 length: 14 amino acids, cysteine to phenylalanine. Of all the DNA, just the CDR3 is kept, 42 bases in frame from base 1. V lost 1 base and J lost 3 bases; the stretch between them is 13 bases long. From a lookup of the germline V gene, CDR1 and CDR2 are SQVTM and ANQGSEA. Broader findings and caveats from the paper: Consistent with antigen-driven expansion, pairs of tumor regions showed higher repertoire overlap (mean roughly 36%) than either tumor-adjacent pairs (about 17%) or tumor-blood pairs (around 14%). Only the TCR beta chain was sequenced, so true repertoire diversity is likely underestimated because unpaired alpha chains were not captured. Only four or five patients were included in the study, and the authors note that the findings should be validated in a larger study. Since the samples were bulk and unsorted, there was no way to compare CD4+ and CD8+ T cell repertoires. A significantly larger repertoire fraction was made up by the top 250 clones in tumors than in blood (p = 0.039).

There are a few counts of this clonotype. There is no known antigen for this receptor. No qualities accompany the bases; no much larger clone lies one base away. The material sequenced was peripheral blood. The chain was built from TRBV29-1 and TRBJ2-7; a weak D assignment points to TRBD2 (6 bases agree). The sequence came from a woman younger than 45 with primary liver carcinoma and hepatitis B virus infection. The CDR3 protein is CSVEGPGRDYEQYF. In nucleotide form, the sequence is TGCAGCGTTGAAGGTCCCGGGAGAGACTACGAGCAGTACTTC.